The TCR beta chain described here comes from a study of technical replicates of blood from several donors. V was clipped by 2 bases and J by 4 bases, with 4 bases between them. There are 11 residues in the CDR3. The germline V gene encodes CDR1 SGHTS and CDR2 YDEGEE. Of note for this clone: This CDR3 is also generated by other DNA sequences in the sample.

The protocol was immunoSEQ multiplex PCR, while the TCRdb copy is restricted to in-frame clones and leaves out a portion. The sample has some 84,000 clones; around nine tenths are singletons. Material: T cells isolated from PBMCs. This rearrangement joins TRBV5-8 to TRBJ2-7; D not resolved. This TCR was recovered from a human donor in good health. CDR3 residues: CASSFYYEQYF. The CDR3 DNA follows: TGTGCCAGCAGCTTTTATTACGAGCAGTACTTC.